The clone carrying this TCR beta chain was picked up a small number of times. Its target is unknown. The CDR3 contains 14 residues. V was pared by 6 bases and J by 12 bases, with 24 bases between. Germline CDR1 reads SQVTM; CDR2 reads ANQGSEA. Amplification of TCR beta CDR3 regions used RNA as the template. The TCR CDR3 first-round RT-PCR relied on the HTBI primer set. Each CDR3 protein is one row after TCRdb ran MiXCR on the multiplex PCR reads. The sample contains fewer than 800,000 distinct CDR3 sequences, 16% of which appear only once. Diagnosing involved the use of clinical symptoms, serum thyroxine and TRAb, thyroid ultrasound and orbital computed tomography. This sample was included in a study of T cells in Graves' hyperthyroidism and ophthalmopathy. Notes on the study in general: Before onset, by a median of around six months, the model predicted ophthalmopathy. Most expanded thyroid clonotypes above 0.001 also appeared in blood.

The clonotype originates from a man aged 18-30 years with Graves' hyperthyroidism. Specimen: blood. The rearrangement links TRBV29-1 to TRBJ2-1; D perhaps matches TRBD2 (7 bases). This CDR3 reads CSVLRGAGSGAQFF. The CDR3 bases are TGCAGCGTCCTCCGGGGGGCAGGGTCTGGTGCGCAGTTCTTC.